The 18 T cell receptor beta chains reported below all come from one sample, sequenced in a study of Ad26.COV2.S vaccination and SARS-CoV-2 variants. Produced via immunoSEQ multiplex PCR; TCRdb's table is partial and in-frame only. Among under 550,000 clones, around 90% were seen once, and the ten largest hold about 12%. Treatment meaning: 15 to 20 received Ad26.COV2.S at low or high dose, single or two shots; several received placebo; per-sample allocation not given. Collection of samples fell on day 63 after the first vaccine or placebo injection. Material: peripheral blood, obtained in a trial of Ad26.COV2.S vaccine versus placebo. Receptors originate from a person aged 18 to 59 who received the Ad26.COV2.S COVID-19 vaccine or a placebo.

The CDR3 protein is CASSPPIGGGPYNEQFF. The CDR3 DNA sequence: TGTGCCAGCAGCCCTCCGATAGGGGGAGGACCCTACAATGAGCAGTTCTTC. The chain is built from TRBV7-8 and TRBJ2-1; D tentatively fits TRBD1 or TRBD2 (6 bases each). CDR1 SGHVS and CDR2 FQNEAQ come from the germline V gene. The CDR3 is made up of 17 amino acids. Trimming took 5 bases from V and 2 from J, leaving 19 bases between them.

The chain combines TRBV18 with TRBJ2-2; D not certain. In germline, CDR1 is KGHSH, CDR2 LQKENI. This CDR3 is 18 amino acids long. The V end lost 1 base, the J end lost 1 base, and 16 bases lay between the germline ends. CDR3 sequence: CASSPLGSFQLNTGELFF. The CDR3 DNA reads TGTGCCAGCTCACCACTGGGCAGCTTCCAGTTGAACACCGGGGAGCTGTTTTTT.

CDR3 nucleotide sequence: TGTGCCAGCAGTGAAGACGGGGATACGAACACTGAAGCTTTCTTT. Amino acid sequence: CASSEDGDTNTEAFF. This sequence joins TRBV2 and TRBJ1-1; D is unclear. The V end lost 1 base, the J end lost 1 base, and 10 bases lay between the germline ends. The CDR3 extends over 15 amino acids. Germline-derived CDR1 and CDR2 are SNHLY and FYNNEI.

The V gene is TRBV5-1, the J gene TRBJ2-1, with TRBD1 matching 8 bases. From germline, CDR1 is SGHRS and CDR2 YFSETQ. V shed 2 bases, J shed 2 bases, and the junction held 6 bases outside the gene matches. The CDR3 loop spans 16 amino acids. CDR3 sequence (DNA): TGCGCCAGCAGCTTTAATGAACAGGGGGCCTACAATGAGCAGTTCTTC. As protein: CASSFNEQGAYNEQFF.

The chain couples TRBV13 to TRBJ1-3; 10 nucleotides agree with TRBD1. V lost 5 bases to trimming and J lost 3 bases; unmatched junction nucleotides: 7. The length of the CDR3 is 16 residues. Germline CDR1 PRHDT, CDR2 FYEKMQ (reference sequence). CDR3 sequence reads: CASSRDRGFGGNTIYF. The CDR3 DNA sequence: TGTGCCAGCAGCCGGGACAGGGGATTCGGTGGAAACACCATATATTTT.

The chain couples TRBV18 to TRBJ1-4; no clear D. Germline CDR1 reads KGHSH; CDR2 reads LQKENI. V lost 6 bases, J lost 7 bases, and 18 bases lay in between. The CDR3 spans 15 residues. The CDR3 DNA reads TGTGCCAGCTCCCAAAGTTGGGAATCGAGTGAAAAACTGTTTTTT. This translates into CASSQSWESSEKLFF.

This clone has a single count. This chain links TRBV5-4 with TRBJ2-1, with 7 bases matching TRBD2. V lost 0 bases to trimming and J lost 5 bases; unmatched junction nucleotides: 8. The CDR3 runs to 16 residues. Germline V gene lookup returns CDR1 SGHNT and CDR2 YYREEE (reference sequence). CDR3 nucleotides: TGTGCCAGCAGCTTGGTGGCCACTAGCGTCGACAATGAGCAGTTCTTC. This sequence encodes CASSLVATSVDNEQFF.

The V and J genes are TRBV6-5 and TRBJ1-2; D gene ambiguous. The CDR3 loop spans 14 amino acids. Germline V gives CDR1 MNHEY, CDR2 SVGAGI. V was clipped by 0 bases and J by 4 bases, with 9 bases between them. The CDR3 loop reads CASSYSTRGYGYTF. The CDR3 nucleotides are TGTGCCAGCAGTTACTCTACACGGGGCTATGGCTACACCTTC.

This rearrangement joins TRBV15 to TRBJ1-2; maybe TRBD1 (6 bases). Germline V gene lookup returns CDR1 LNHNV and CDR2 YYDKDF (reference sequence). The germline V and J ends were trimmed by 0 bases and 5 bases, with 13 bases remaining between them. There are 15 residues in the CDR3. The CDR3 coding sequence is TGTGCCACCAGCAGAGATAGGGGGGCCGGTTATGGCTACACCTTC. This translates into CATSRDRGAGYGYTF.

This clone has just one count. The chain joins TRBV4-3 to TRBJ1-4; no reliable D call. The CDR3 runs 16 residues. Trimming took 0 bases from V and 2 from J, leaving 10 bases between them. Per the germline V gene, CDR1 is LGHNA and CDR2 is YSLEER. CDR3 amino acids: CASSQDLVQTNEKLFF. Written as DNA, the CDR3 is TGCGCCAGCAGCCAAGATTTAGTACAGACTAATGAAAAACTGTTTTTT.

This sequence joins TRBV7-9 and TRBJ2-2, with a possible D match to TRBD2 (5 bases). In germline, CDR1 is SEHNR, CDR2 FQNEAQ (reference sequence). The length of the CDR3 is 13 residues. V was cut by 7 bases and J by 5 bases, with 11 bases left in between. CDR3 amino acids: CASNTWRTGELFF. CDR3 in DNA: TGTGCCAGCAACACCTGGAGGACCGGGGAGCTGTTTTTT.

The table lists this clone with a count of one. The CDR3 spells CASSISGSAYEQYF. CDR3 nucleotide sequence: TGTGCCAGTAGTATTAGCGGGAGCGCCTACGAGCAGTACTTC. The chain couples TRBV19 to TRBJ2-7, with 9 positions matching TRBD2. V lost 3 bases, J lost 2 bases, and 2 bases stayed unmatched. The CDR3 loop spans 14 amino acids. Germline-derived CDR1 and CDR2 are LNHDA and SQIVND (reference sequence).

The V gene is TRBV6-5, the J gene TRBJ2-5; TRBD2 is a possible D gene (6 bases). The germline V and J ends were trimmed by 4 bases and 2 bases, with 11 bases remaining between them. This CDR3 is built from 14 residues. Germline V lookup: CDR1 MNHEY, CDR2 SVGAGI. The CDR3, as DNA: TGTGCCAGCAGTTTTAGCGGCCAACAAGAGACCCAGTACTTC. Its translation: CASSFSGQQETQYF.

V gene TRBV15 combines with J gene TRBJ1-5; D gene unclear. This CDR3 is built from 16 residues. Trimming pared 0 bases from V and 1 base from J, leaving 10 bases between. CDR1 is LNHNV and CDR2 is YYDKDF in the germline V gene (reference sequence). The CDR3 coding sequence is TGTGCCACCAGCAGAGAAGGAGAAGGGAGCAATCAGCCCCAGCATTTT. Translating gives CATSREGEGSNQPQHF.

The chain couples TRBV2 to TRBJ2-1; 14 bases are shared with TRBD2. V dropped 7 bases and J dropped 10; count of bases not matched to a gene: 9. CDR1 and CDR2 from the germline V gene are SNHLY and FYNNEI. The CDR3 loop spans 15 amino acids. CDR3 region: CASTETSGRAEEQFF. CDR3 in DNA: TGTGCCAGCACTGAGACTAGCGGGAGGGCCGAGGAGCAGTTCTTC.

Here the CDR3 reads CASSLKPVTYNEQFF. The DNA for the CDR3 is TGTGCCAGCAGTCTGAAGCCCGTCACCTACAATGAGCAGTTCTTC. V usage is TRBV6-5 and J usage is TRBJ2-1; no clear D. The CDR3 has 15 amino acids. The germline V gene encodes CDR1 MNHEY and CDR2 SVGAGI. V lost 5 bases and J lost 2, with 13 bases in between.

The rearrangement uses TRBV7-2 and TRBJ1-2; D is perhaps TRBD1 (6 bases). Germline V gene lookup returns CDR1 SGHTA and CDR2 FQGNSA. The ends were cut back, 1 base at V and 6 bases at J, with 21 bases in the middle. This CDR3 is 17 amino acids long. CDR3 residues: CASSLVVSEGVKHGYTF. In DNA form, the CDR3 reads TGTGCCAGCAGCTTAGTAGTTAGTGAGGGGGTCAAACATGGCTACACCTTC.

V gene TRBV7-8 combines with J gene TRBJ2-1; D perhaps matches TRBD2 (5 bases). The CDR3 has 20 amino acids. CDR1 SGHVS and CDR2 FQNEAQ come from the germline V gene. Trimming removed 1 base at V and 7 bases at J, with 29 bases between. Here the CDR3 reads CASSLGMLSRSPRVMNEQFF. In nucleotides, the CDR3 is TGTGCCAGCAGCTTAGGTATGTTAAGCCGGAGCCCGAGGGTAATGAATGAGCAGTTCTTC.